This is a list of T cell receptor beta chains from one sample in a study of Graves' ophthalmopathy and Graves' hyperthyroidism. Each CDR3 protein gets one entry after TCRdb re-called the multiplex PCR reads with MiXCR. The sample has about 1.2 million distinct CDR3 sequences, about 36% seen once. The specimen was peripheral blood or thyroid tissue (not recorded which). The receptors originated from an adult man with Graves' hyperthyroidism. Each CDR3 is given with its conserved first and last residue. Fields, in order: clone size, V gene, J gene, D gene, CDR3 protein, CDR3 DNA. D genes are given only for firm matches. Clone size, where shown, is once, few, many, or a class for clones that have expanded.

clone size: many; V gene: TRBV19; J gene: TRBJ2-7; D gene: TRBD1; CDR3 protein: CASTTGQGAQYEQYF; CDR3 DNA: TGTGCCAGTACCACCGGACAGGGTGCTCAGTACGAGCAGTACTTC
clone size: NA; V gene: TRBV7-6; J gene: TRBJ1-6; D gene: NA; CDR3 protein: CASSRSVKDSPLHF; CDR3 DNA: TGTGCCAGCAGCCGATCGGTAAAGGATTCACCCCTCCACTTT
clone size: many; V gene: TRBV7-8; J gene: TRBJ1-6; D gene: NA; CDR3 protein: CASSLGAGPLHF; CDR3 DNA: TGTGCCAGCAGCTTAGGCGCTGGACCCCTCCACTTT
clone size: many; V gene: TRBV7-9; J gene: TRBJ1-3; D gene: TRBD1; CDR3 protein: CASSLSTGSGNTIYF; CDR3 DNA: TGTGCCAGCAGCTTATCGACAGGGTCTGGAAACACCATATATTTT
clone size: many; V gene: TRBV25-1; J gene: TRBJ1-5; D gene: TRBD1; CDR3 protein: CASSESGTGNQPQHF; CDR3 DNA: TGTGCCAGCAGTGAATCGGGGACAGGGAATCAGCCCCAGCATTTT
clone size: NA; V gene: TRBV7-8; J gene: TRBJ2-2; D gene: NA; CDR3 protein: CASSTGAGMRELFF; CDR3 DNA: TGTGCCAGTAGTACAGGAGCCGGGATGAGGGAGCTGTTTTTT
clone size: few; V gene: TRBV6-5; J gene: TRBJ1-4; D gene: NA; CDR3 protein: CASSYGTSGYEKLFF; CDR3 DNA: TGTGCCAGCAGTTACGGGACCTCAGGTTACGAAAAACTGTTTTTT
clone size: NA; V gene: TRBV19; J gene: TRBJ1-1; D gene: TRBD1; CDR3 protein: CASSISWDRINTEAFF; CDR3 DNA: TGTGCCAGTAGTATAAGTTGGGACAGAATAAACACTGAAGCTTTCTTT
clone size: few; V gene: TRBV10-3; J gene: TRBJ1-2; D gene: TRBD1; CDR3 protein: CASSPLYRGGNYGYTF; CDR3 DNA: TGTGCCAGCAGCCCCCTCTACAGGGGGGGGAACTATGGCTACACCTTC
clone size: once; V gene: TRBV10-3; J gene: TRBJ2-3; D gene: NA; CDR3 protein: CAISEDSTDTQYF; CDR3 DNA: TGTGCCATCAGTGAGGACAGCACAGATACGCAGTATTTT
clone size: NA; V gene: TRBV5-6; J gene: TRBJ2-2; D gene: NA; CDR3 protein: CASSPAWGSAGELFF; CDR3 DNA: TGTGCCAGCAGCCCTGCCTGGGGGAGTGCCGGGGAGCTGTTTTTT
clone size: NA; V gene: TRBV19; J gene: TRBJ2-2; D gene: TRBD1; CDR3 protein: CASSDRQGYTGELFF; CDR3 DNA: TGTGCCAGTAGTGATCGACAGGGATACACCGGGGAGCTGTTTTTT
clone size: once; V gene: TRBV27; J gene: TRBJ1-2; D gene: TRBD1; CDR3 protein: CASSPTGLPNYGYTF; CDR3 DNA: TGTGCCAGCAGTCCGACAGGGCTTCCTAACTATGGCTACACCTTC
clone size: NA; V gene: TRBV20-1; J gene: TRBJ1-6; D gene: TRBD1; CDR3 protein: CSARTGLDSPLHF; CDR3 DNA: TGCAGTGCCAGGACAGGGTTGGATTCACCCCTCCACTTT
clone size: NA; V gene: TRBV7-2; J gene: TRBJ2-6; D gene: TRBD1; CDR3 protein: CASSHGTGGPSGANVLTF; CDR3 DNA: TGTGCCAGCAGCCACGGGACAGGGGGACCCTCTGGGGCCAACGTCCTGACTTTC
clone size: NA; V gene: TRBV15; J gene: TRBJ1-5; D gene: NA; CDR3 protein: CATSRDPDWPQHF; CDR3 DNA: TGTGCCACCAGCAGAGATCCGGACTGGCCCCAGCATTTT
clone size: few; V gene: TRBV29-1; J gene: TRBJ2-5; D gene: NA; CDR3 protein: CSVDGQTQETQYF; CDR3 DNA: TGCAGCGTTGATGGTCAGACTCAAGAGACCCAGTACTTC
clone size: few; V gene: TRBV6-5; J gene: TRBJ1-6; D gene: NA; CDR3 protein: CASSYGGINSPLHF; CDR3 DNA: TGTGCCAGCAGCTACGGGGGTATCAATTCACCCCTCCACTTT
clone size: many; V gene: TRBV5-1; J gene: TRBJ2-7; D gene: NA; CDR3 protein: CASSLDTGSGEQYF; CDR3 DNA: TGCGCCAGCAGCTTGGATACAGGGTCAGGCGAGCAGTACTTC
clone size: NA; V gene: TRBV6-6; J gene: TRBJ2-1; D gene: TRBD1; CDR3 protein: CASSTTGGNEQFF; CDR3 DNA: TGTGCCAGCAGCACTACAGGGGGCAATGAGCAGTTCTTC
clone size: many; V gene: TRBV24-1; J gene: TRBJ1-5; D gene: TRBD1; CDR3 protein: CATRDGQGASNQPQHF; CDR3 DNA: TGTGCCACCAGAGACGGACAGGGTGCGAGCAATCAGCCCCAGCATTTT
clone size: many; V gene: TRBV6-5; J gene: TRBJ2-7; D gene: TRBD1; CDR3 protein: CASRLGTGGVYEQYF; CDR3 DNA: TGTGCCAGTCGTCTGGGGACAGGGGGCGTTTACGAGCAGTACTTC
clone size: NA; V gene: TRBV20-1; J gene: TRBJ1-5; D gene: NA; CDR3 protein: CSARAETGFSNQPQHF; CDR3 DNA: TGCAGTGCTAGAGCTGAGACAGGTTTTAGCAATCAGCCCCAGCATTTT
clone size: few; V gene: TRBV5-4; J gene: TRBJ2-5; D gene: NA; CDR3 protein: CASSSPPGAYQETQYF; CDR3 DNA: TGTGCCAGCAGCTCCCCCCCCGGGGCCTACCAAGAGACCCAGTACTTC
clone size: NA; V gene: TRBV19; J gene: TRBJ1-1; D gene: NA; CDR3 protein: CASGDRWANTEAFF; CDR3 DNA: TGTGCCAGTGGAGACAGGTGGGCGAACACTGAAGCTTTCTTT
clone size: many; V gene: TRBV4-3; J gene: TRBJ1-2; D gene: NA; CDR3 protein: CASRSHRDNNYGYTF; CDR3 DNA: TGCGCCAGCAGGTCTCACAGGGACAATAACTATGGCTACACCTTC
clone size: NA; V gene: TRBV6-6; J gene: TRBJ1-2; D gene: NA; CDR3 protein: CASSEIVRVNGYTF; CDR3 DNA: TGTGCCAGCAGTGAAATCGTCAGGGTAAATGGCTACACCTTC
clone size: many; V gene: TRBV20-1; J gene: TRBJ1-2; D gene: NA; CDR3 protein: CSARGYGYTF; CDR3 DNA: TGCAGTGCTAGGGGCTATGGCTACACCTTC
clone size: few; V gene: TRBV6-5; J gene: TRBJ1-4; D gene: NA; CDR3 protein: CASSSSWALFF; CDR3 DNA: TGTGCCAGCAGTTCCTCGTGGGCCCTGTTTTTT
clone size: NA; V gene: TRBV5-2; J gene: TRBJ2-7; D gene: NA; CDR3 protein: CAWMWGQGYEQYF; CDR3 DNA: TGTGCCTGGATGTGGGGACAGGGATACGAGCAGTACTTC
clone size: few; V gene: TRBV19; J gene: TRBJ2-7; D gene: TRBD2; CDR3 protein: CASSETSGYTYEQYF; CDR3 DNA: TGTGCCAGTAGTGAAACTAGCGGGTATACCTACGAGCAGTACTTC
clone size: NA; V gene: TRBV24-1; J gene: TRBJ1-5; D gene: NA; CDR3 protein: CATSDYGEAFFGQGTKRQPQHF; CDR3 DNA: NA
clone size: few; V gene: TRBV6-5; J gene: TRBJ1-5; D gene: NA; CDR3 protein: CASKPTRGGNQPQHF; CDR3 DNA: TGTGCCAGCAAACCAACACGCGGAGGCAATCAGCCCCAGCATTTT
clone size: NA; V gene: TRBV20-1; J gene: TRBJ1-2; D gene: NA; CDR3 protein: CSARDIWGNPYGYTF; CDR3 DNA: TGCAGTGCTAGAGATATCTGGGGGAATCCTTATGGCTACACCTTC
clone size: few; V gene: TRBV20-1; J gene: TRBJ2-7; D gene: NA; CDR3 protein: CSTGVHEQYF; CDR3 DNA: TGCAGCACGGGGGTCCACGAGCAGTACTTC
clone size: once; V gene: TRBV2; J gene: TRBJ1-5; D gene: TRBD1; CDR3 protein: CASSVRTGVNQPQHF; CDR3 DNA: TGTGCCAGCAGTGTACGGACAGGCGTTAATCAGCCCCAGCATTTT
clone size: NA; V gene: TRBV7-9; J gene: TRBJ2-2; D gene: TRBD2; CDR3 protein: CASSSTGTSGYTGELFF; CDR3 DNA: TGTGCCAGCAGCTCCACCGGGACTAGCGGCTACACCGGGGAGCTGTTTTTT
clone size: few; V gene: TRBV5-1; J gene: TRBJ2-7; D gene: NA; CDR3 protein: CTSRSAYEQYF; CDR3 DNA: TGCACCAGCAGGTCGGCGTACGAGCAGTACTTC
clone size: NA; V gene: TRBV7-9; J gene: TRBJ1-2; D gene: NA; CDR3 protein: CANYRVWLSCIYGYTF; CDR3 DNA: TGTGCCAACTACAGGGTCTGGTTAAGTTGTATCTATGGCTACACCTTC
clone size: NA; V gene: TRBV25-1; J gene: TRBJ1-1; D gene: NA; CDR3 protein: CASSEGGPDTEAFF; CDR3 DNA: TGTGCCAGCAGTGAAGGAGGTCCAGACACTGAAGCTTTCTTT
clone size: NA; V gene: TRBV4-2; J gene: TRBJ1-4; D gene: TRBD1; CDR3 protein: CASSQDRDSYEKLFF; CDR3 DNA: TGTGCCAGCAGCCAGGACCGGGACAGCTACGAAAAACTGTTTTTT
clone size: many; V gene: TRBV7-2; J gene: TRBJ2-2; D gene: TRBD2; CDR3 protein: CASSLRLADGELFF; CDR3 DNA: TGTGCCAGCAGCTTGAGACTAGCAGACGGGGAGCTGTTTTTT
clone size: NA; V gene: TRBV7-9; J gene: TRBJ1-5; D gene: NA; CDR3 protein: CASSSTEWGYDSNQPQHF; CDR3 DNA: TGTGCCAGCAGTTCCACCGAATGGGGGTACGATAGCAATCAGCCCCAGCATTTT
clone size: many; V gene: TRBV7-2; J gene: TRBJ1-2; D gene: NA; CDR3 protein: CASSLAIGQFGYGYTF; CDR3 DNA: TGTGCCAGCAGCTTAGCTATAGGGCAATTCGGCTATGGCTACACCTTC
clone size: many; V gene: TRBV20-1; J gene: TRBJ1-2; D gene: NA; CDR3 protein: CSARDQGIGIYGYTF; CDR3 DNA: TGCAGTGCTAGAGATCAGGGGATCGGCATCTATGGCTACACCTTC